The table lists the clone carrying this T cell receptor beta chain with a few counts. Its antigen is not known. This entry belongs to a study of blood T cells in healthy people across ages. General observations from the study: The authors considered diversity estimates from one million T cells to be underestimates.

With a J-beta primer mix and a sample-barcoded 5' primer, a second PCR ran about 7 to 11 cycles. A template-switch adaptor that had 12 random nucleotides put a tag on each cDNA molecule. Via MiXCR, TCRdb re-called the 5' RACE reads, giving one row per CDR3 protein. This sample has roughly 1.7 million distinct CDR3 sequences, with 30% to 35% found just once. V lost 1 base and J lost 1, with 6 bases in between. CDR1 MGHRA and CDR2 YSYEKL come from the germline V gene. The CDR3 has 14 amino acids. The chain recombines TRBV4-1 with TRBJ2-3; D is possibly TRBD1 (5 bases). Sequencing was carried out using blood. The receptor was derived from a woman in her thirties in good health. The CDR3 protein is CASSQVQGTDTQYF. The DNA for the CDR3 is TGCGCCAGCAGCCAAGTACAGGGCACAGATACGCAGTATTTT.